Listed here is a single T cell receptor (beta chain). Its antigen remains unknown. The junction does not match germline at one end; this may be a read error. Three rounds of nested PCR, following a modified ARM-PCR protocol, produced the TCRbeta library. TCRdb ran MiXCR on the multiplex PCR reads and lists one entry per CDR3 protein. Of about 76,000 distinct CDR3 sequences detected, approximately 71% appear once; the ten largest clones hold 10% to 15%. These data belong to a study of tumor and adjacent non-tumor tissue in lung cancer. Study overall: Each sample yielded some 4 million productive TCRbeta reads on average. Broader study findings: Patients with more diverse tumor TCRs had worse survival. TCR diversity was significantly greater in tumor than normal lung tissue. In normal lung, the top 100 clones were significantly more dominant than in tumor.

RNA was extracted from bulk tissue without any cell sorting. Germline loops: CDR1 SGHAT, CDR2 FQDESV (reference sequence). The CDR3 length is 14 residues. The gene calls are TRBV11-1 and TRBJ2-1, with 9 bases aligning to TRBD2. The source material was lung tumor tissue. The clonotype comes from a woman between 65 and 79 years old with non-small cell lung cancer. CDR3 protein: CDSNPREGRYVQFF. DNA of the CDR3: TGTGACAGCAACCCGCGGGAGGGCCGCTATGTGCAGTTCTTC. The full variable domain, rest sourced from reference TRBV11-1 and TRBJ2-1, is EAEVAQSPRYKITEKSQAVAFWCDPISGHATLYWYRQILGQGPELLVQFQDESVVDDSQLPKDRFSAERLKGVDSTLKIQPAELGDSAMYLCDSNPREGRYVQFFGPGTRLTVL.